The T cell receptor beta chain described here comes from a study of cytomegalovirus exposure and HLA in healthy donors. In the case of this clone: Its antigen is undetermined.

Amplification used 60 Vbeta primers and 13 Jbeta primers. Sequencing was performed with immunoSEQ multiplex PCR; in TCRdb, only in-frame clones are kept and a portion is missing. The sample carries tens of thousands of clones, more than 70% recorded once. Germline loops: CDR1 GTSNPN, CDR2 SVGIG (reference sequence). This CDR3 comprises 11 residues. V lost 7 bases, J lost 2 bases, and 8 bases lay in between. Notes on the study in general: V segments that were indistinguishable, TRBV6-2 and TRBV6-3 among them, were omitted from analysis. Highly shared sequence variants in one cluster were likely a sequencing artifact. A few chains tied to CMV proved CMV antigen-specific in vitro.

The sequencing input was PBMCs. The sequence derives from a middle-aged man in good health and CMV-seronegative. V gene TRBV30 combines with J gene TRBJ1-2, with D perhaps matching TRBD1 (6 bases). Here the CDR3 reads CASQGNYGYTF. CDR3 bases: TGTGCCTCCCAGGGGAACTATGGCTACACCTTC.